This is a list of T cell receptor beta chains from one sample in a study of blood T cell repertoires in COVID-19. Produced via immunoSEQ multiplex PCR; TCRdb's table is partial and in-frame only. The top ten clones hold 7% of a sample with around 150,000 clones, 82% of them seen once. Material for sequencing was peripheral blood. These receptors were obtained from a woman aged 40 to 50 with COVID-19, enrolled during active disease. Both conserved end residues are part of each CDR3. D genes are given only for firm matches. A clone size is listed for some rows: how often the clone was seen (once, few, many), or a class if it is expanded.

d_call	j_call	v_call	clone_size	cdr3_aa	cdr3_nt
NA	TRBJ1-2	TRBV6-1	NA	CASSELRGLYGYTF	TGTGCCAGCAGTGAATTGAGAGGTCTCTATGGCTACACCTTC
NA	TRBJ1-6	TRBV5-6	NA	CASSLDNRANSPLHF	TGTGCCAGCAGCCTCGACAACAGAGCTAATTCACCCCTCCACTTT
NA	TRBJ1-5	TRBV16	once	CASSQPWGGRNQPQHF	TGTGCCAGCAGCCAACCTTGGGGGGGGCGCAATCAGCCCCAGCATTTT
TRBD1	TRBJ1-4	TRBV7-6	NA	CASSPHGQGTNEKLFF	TGTGCCAGCAGCCCCCATGGACAGGGTACTAATGAAAAACTGTTTTTT
NA	TRBJ1-6	TRBV5-5	NA	CASSLVSSNSPLHF	TGTGCCAGCAGCTTGGTTAGCAGTAATTCACCCCTCCACTTT
TRBD1	TRBJ1-2	TRBV29-1	NA	CSVEGLAHTGVGGYTF	TGCAGCGTTGAAGGTCTGGCCCATACAGGGGTAGGTGGCTACACCTTC
TRBD2	TRBJ2-5	TRBV27	NA	CASRASGRYARETQYF	TGTGCCAGCAGGGCTAGCGGGAGGTATGCCAGAGAGACCCAGTACTTC
TRBD2	TRBJ2-7	TRBV6-5	NA	CASSRSSGTYEQYF	TGTGCCAGCAGCCGGTCTAGCGGGACCTACGAGCAGTACTTC
TRBD2	TRBJ2-1	TRBV3-1/TRBV3-2	NA	CASSQGGTSGLGGQFF	TGTGCCAGCAGCCAAGGTGGGACTAGCGGCCTCGGGGGGCAGTTCTTC
TRBD1	TRBJ1-3	TRBV4-1	many	CASSQGTASGNTIYF	TGCGCCAGCAGCCAGGGGACAGCCTCTGGAAACACCATATATTTT
TRBD1	TRBJ1-6	TRBV7-3	NA	CASSYGQGSPLHF	TGTGCCAGCAGCTACGGACAGGGATCACCCCTCCACTTT
NA	TRBJ2-2	TRBV19	NA	CASIQRSNTGELFF	TGTGCCAGTATACAAAGATCGAACACCGGGGAGCTGTTTTTT
NA	TRBJ2-2	TRBV10-2	NA	CASSRQDTGELFF	TGCGCCAGCAGTAGACAGGATACCGGGGAGCTGTTTTTT
NA	TRBJ2-2	TRBV2	once	CASMAATGELFF	TGTGCCAGCATGGCTGCCACCGGGGAGCTGTTTTTT
NA	TRBJ2-7	TRBV18	NA	CASSRDTGDEQYF	TGTGCCAGCTCCCGCGATACAGGAGACGAGCAGTACTTC
NA	TRBJ2-6	TRBV6-5	NA	CASSATGPGANVLTF	TGTGCCAGCAGCGCGACAGGACCCGGGGCCAACGTCCTGACTTTC
NA	TRBJ2-1	TRBV28	few	CASSLTGDNEQFF	TGTGCCAGCAGTTTGACGGGGGATAATGAGCAGTTCTTC
NA	TRBJ1-5	TRBV30	NA	CAWSGTNQPQHF	TGTGCCTGGTCTGGGACAAATCAGCCCCAGCATTTT
TRBD1	TRBJ2-2	TRBV9	NA	CASSISTGATGELFF	TGTGCCAGCAGCATTTCGACAGGGGCCACCGGGGAGCTGTTTTTT
NA	TRBJ2-1	TRBV7-2	NA	CASSSYGWEQFF	TGTGCCAGCAGCTCCTACGGGTGGGAGCAGTTCTTC
NA	TRBJ1-1	TRBV5-4	NA	CASSLGGPVSPGNTEAFF	TGTGCCAGCAGCTTGGGGGGCCCGGTATCCCCGGGGAACACTGAAGCTTTCTTT
TRBD1	TRBJ1-5	TRBV30	NA	CAWSLGQGSNQPQHF	TGTGCCTGGAGCCTGGGACAGGGTAGCAATCAGCCCCAGCATTTT
TRBD1	TRBJ1-1	TRBV9	once	CASSVSPGGGMGTEAFF	TGTGCCAGCAGCGTATCCCCAGGGGGCGGGATGGGGACTGAAGCTTTCTTT
NA	TRBJ2-7	TRBV12-3/TRBV12-4	once	CASSLNRAEQYF	TGTGCCAGCAGTTTAAACAGGGCCGAGCAGTACTTC